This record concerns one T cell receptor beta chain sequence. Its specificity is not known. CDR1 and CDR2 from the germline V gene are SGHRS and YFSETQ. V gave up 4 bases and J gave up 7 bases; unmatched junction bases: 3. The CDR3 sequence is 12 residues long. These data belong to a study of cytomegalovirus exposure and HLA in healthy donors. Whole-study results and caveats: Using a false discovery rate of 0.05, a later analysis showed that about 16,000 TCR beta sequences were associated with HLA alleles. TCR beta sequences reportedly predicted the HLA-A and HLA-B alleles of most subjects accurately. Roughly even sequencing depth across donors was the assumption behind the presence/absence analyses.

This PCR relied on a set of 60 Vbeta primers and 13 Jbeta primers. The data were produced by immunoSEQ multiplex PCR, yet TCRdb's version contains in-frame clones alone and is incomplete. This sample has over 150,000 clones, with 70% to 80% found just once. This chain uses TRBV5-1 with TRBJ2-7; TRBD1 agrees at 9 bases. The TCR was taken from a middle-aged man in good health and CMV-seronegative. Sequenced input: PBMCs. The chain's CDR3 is CASSRDRVEQYF. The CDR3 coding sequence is TGCGCCAGCAGCCGGGACAGGGTGGAGCAGTACTTC.